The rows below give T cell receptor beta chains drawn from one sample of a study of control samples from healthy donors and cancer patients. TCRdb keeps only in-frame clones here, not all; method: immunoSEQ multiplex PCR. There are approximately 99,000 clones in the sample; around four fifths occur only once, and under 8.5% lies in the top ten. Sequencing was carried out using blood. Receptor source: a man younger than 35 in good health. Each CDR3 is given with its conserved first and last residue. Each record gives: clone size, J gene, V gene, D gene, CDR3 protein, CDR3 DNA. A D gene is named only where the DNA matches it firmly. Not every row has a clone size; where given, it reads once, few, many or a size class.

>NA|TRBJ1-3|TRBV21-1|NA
CASSKGGNTIYF
TGTGCCAGCAGCAAAGGGGGAAACACCATATATTTT
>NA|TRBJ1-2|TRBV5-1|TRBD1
CASSRDRARDGYTF
TGCGCCAGCAGCCGAGACAGGGCCCGGGATGGCTACACCTTC
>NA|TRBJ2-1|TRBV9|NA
CASSVATGEGEQFF
TGTGCCAGCAGCGTAGCAACAGGGGAGGGTGAGCAGTTCTTC
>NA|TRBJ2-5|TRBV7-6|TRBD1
CASSFSGTGVGETQYF
TGTGCCAGCAGCTTTTCCGGGACAGGGGTCGGGGAGACCCAGTACTTC
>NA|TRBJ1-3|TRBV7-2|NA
CASSLTGLLGYGNTIYF
TGTGCCAGCAGCTTGACAGGACTGCTTGGGTATGGAAACACCATATATTTT
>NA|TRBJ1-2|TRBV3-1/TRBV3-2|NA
CASSGGLRQGDYGYTF
TGTGCCAGTTCGGGAGGCCTAAGGCAGGGCGACTATGGCTACACCTTC
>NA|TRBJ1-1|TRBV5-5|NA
CASSLEGRDTEAFF
TGTGCCAGCAGCTTGGAGGGTAGGGACACTGAAGCTTTCTTT
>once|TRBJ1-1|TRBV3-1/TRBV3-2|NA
CASSQLQVTEAFF
TGTGCCAGCAGCCAACTCCAGGTAACTGAAGCTTTCTTT
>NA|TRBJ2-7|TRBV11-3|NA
CASRAPGRGYEQYF
TGTGCCAGCAGGGCCCCGGGACGGGGTTACGAGCAGTACTTC
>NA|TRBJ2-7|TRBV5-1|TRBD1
CASSSSGTGRYEQYF
TGCGCCAGCAGCTCCTCCGGGACAGGGAGGTACGAGCAGTACTTC
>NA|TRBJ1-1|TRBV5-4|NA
CASSLATGMWTEAFF
TGTGCCAGCAGCTTGGCCACGGGGATGTGGACTGAAGCTTTCTTT
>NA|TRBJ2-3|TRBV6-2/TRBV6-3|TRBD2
CASSLAGTSTDTQYF
TGTGCCAGCAGTCTAGCGGGAACTAGCACAGATACGCAGTATTTT
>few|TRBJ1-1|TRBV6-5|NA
CAAGLMNTEAFF
TGTGCCGCCGGCCTCATGAACACTGAAGCTTTCTTT
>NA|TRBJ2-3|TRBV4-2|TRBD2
CASSQGLAGESTDTQYF
TGTGCCAGCAGCCAAGGACTAGCGGGGGAAAGCACAGATACGCAGTATTTT
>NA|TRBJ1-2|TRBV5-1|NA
CASGNQGIRGYTF
TGCGCCAGCGGGAATCAGGGAATCCGCGGCTACACCTTC
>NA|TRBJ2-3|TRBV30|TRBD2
CAWVRGRKASGGLTDTQYF
TGTGCCTGGGTCAGGGGCCGCAAAGCTAGCGGGGGTCTCACAGATACGCAGTATTTT
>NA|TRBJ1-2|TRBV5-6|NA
CASSSLSGRNNYGYTF
TGTGCCAGCAGTTCCCTTTCGGGGAGGAATAACTATGGCTACACCTTC
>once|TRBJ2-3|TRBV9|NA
CASSPEGSQTDTQYF
TGTGCCAGCAGCCCTGAGGGCTCTCAGACAGATACGCAGTATTTT
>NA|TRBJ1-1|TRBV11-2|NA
CASSLVRNTEAFF
TGTGCCAGCAGCTTAGTGCGGAACACTGAAGCTTTCTTT
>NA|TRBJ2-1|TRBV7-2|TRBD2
CASSKSGGLFNEQFF
TGTGCCAGCAGCAAGAGCGGGGGGCTTTTCAATGAGCAGTTCTTC
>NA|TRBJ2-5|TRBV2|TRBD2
CASSYQGLAGGTQYF
TGTGCCAGCAGTTACCAGGGACTAGCGGGTGGAACCCAGTACTTC
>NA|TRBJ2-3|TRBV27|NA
CASSATSGPYTDTQYF
TGTGCCAGCAGCGCCACGTCCGGGCCCTACACAGATACGCAGTATTTT
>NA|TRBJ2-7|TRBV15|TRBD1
CATSRFPGQGYEQYF
TGTGCCACCAGCAGGTTTCCGGGACAGGGCTACGAGCAGTACTTC
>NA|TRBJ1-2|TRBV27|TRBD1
CASSSQGVGGYTF
TGTGCCAGCAGTTCACAGGGGGTCGGTGGCTACACCTTC
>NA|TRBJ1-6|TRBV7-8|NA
CASSERSYNSPLHF
TGTGCCAGCTCAGAACGCTCCTATAATTCACCCCTCCACTTT
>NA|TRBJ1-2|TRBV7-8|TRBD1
CASSPLDRGHGYTF
TGTGCCAGCAGCCCCCTCGACAGGGGGCATGGCTACACCTTC
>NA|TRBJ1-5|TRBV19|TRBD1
CASSIDHSGGGQPQHF
TGTGCCAGTAGTATAGATCATTCAGGGGGCGGTCAGCCCCAGCATTTT
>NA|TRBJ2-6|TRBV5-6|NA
CASSFLPSRSGANVLTF
TGTGCCAGCAGCTTCCTACCCTCTCGGTCCGGGGCCAACGTCCTGACTTTC
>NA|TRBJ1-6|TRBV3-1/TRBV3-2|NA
CASSQVTTGENSPLHF
TGTGCCAGCAGCCAAGTGACAACAGGAGAAAATTCACCCCTCCACTTT
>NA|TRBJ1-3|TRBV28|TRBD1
CASSPTGTGGNTIYF
TGTGCCAGCAGTCCGACTGGGACAGGCGGAAACACCATATATTTT
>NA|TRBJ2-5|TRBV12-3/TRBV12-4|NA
CASSLRSETQYF
TGTGCCAGCAGTTTAAGATCGGAGACCCAGTACTTC
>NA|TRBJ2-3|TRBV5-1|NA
CASSLSLRLSRTDTQYF
TGCGCCAGCAGCTTGTCTCTCCGGCTAAGCCGCACAGATACGCAGTATTTT
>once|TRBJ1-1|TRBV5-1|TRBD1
CASSRQGSPEAFF
TGCGCCAGCAGCAGACAGGGGAGCCCTGAAGCTTTCTTT
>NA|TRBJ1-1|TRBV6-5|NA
CASRRRRGEKEEAFF
TGTGCCAGCAGACGACGTAGGGGGGAAAAAGAAGAAGCTTTCTTT
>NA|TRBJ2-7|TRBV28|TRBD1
CASSLGQGTEQYF
TGTGCCAGCAGTTTAGGACAGGGTACAGAGCAGTACTTC
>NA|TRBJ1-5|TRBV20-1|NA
CSASTGGGHQPQHF
TGCAGTGCTAGTACGGGGGGGGGCCATCAGCCCCAGCATTTT
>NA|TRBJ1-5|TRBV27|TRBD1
CASSPGDRGDGQPQHF
TGTGCCAGCAGCCCTGGGGACAGGGGGGACGGACAGCCCCAGCATTTT